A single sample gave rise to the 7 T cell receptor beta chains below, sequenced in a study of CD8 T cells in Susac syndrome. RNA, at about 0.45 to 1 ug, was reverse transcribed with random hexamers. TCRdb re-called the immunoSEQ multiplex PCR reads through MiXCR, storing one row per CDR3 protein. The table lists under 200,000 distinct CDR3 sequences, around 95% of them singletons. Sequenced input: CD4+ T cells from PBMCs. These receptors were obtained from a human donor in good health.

The CDR3 region has the DNA TGCGCCAACGAGGAACTGGGACTGTTCTATGGCTACACCTTC. Translating it yields CANEELGLFYGYTF. The genes are TRBV23-1 and TRBJ1-2; a weak D match, TRBD1 (5 bases). TRBV23-1 falls under the ORF class, with uncertain function. The CDR3 consists of 14 residues. Trimming removed 10 bases at V and 4 bases at J, with 19 bases between.

CDR3: CSAHNVDLSYEQYF. DNA of the CDR3: TGCAGTGCCCACAACGTGGACCTCTCCTACGAGCAGTACTTC. The rearrangement links TRBV20-1 to TRBJ2-7, with no clear D. V was clipped by 6 bases and J by 0 bases, with 15 bases between them. The germline V gene has CDR1 DFQATT and CDR2 SNEGSKA (reference sequence). The CDR3 length is 14 residues.

CDR3 sequence: CSARIVSRYNEQFF. CDR3 nucleotides: TGCAGTGCTAGGATCGTATCCCGCTACAATGAGCAGTTCTTC. This chain joins TRBV20-1 and TRBJ2-1; D uncertain. This CDR3 spans 14 amino acids. The V end lost 3 bases, the J end lost 3 bases, and 12 bases lay between the germline ends. The germline CDR1 and CDR2 sequences are DFQATT and SNEGSKA (reference sequence).

CDR3 coding DNA: TGTGCCACCAGCAGACCTGAGGGGGTACCGAACACTGAAGCTTTCTTT. It codes for CATSRPEGVPNTEAFF. This chain links TRBV15 with TRBJ1-1, with a tentative D call TRBD1 (6 bases). Deletions cut 2 bases from V and 1 base from J, with 14 bases between. CDR1 and CDR2 from the germline V gene are LNHNV and YYDKDF (reference sequence). The CDR3 covers 16 residues.

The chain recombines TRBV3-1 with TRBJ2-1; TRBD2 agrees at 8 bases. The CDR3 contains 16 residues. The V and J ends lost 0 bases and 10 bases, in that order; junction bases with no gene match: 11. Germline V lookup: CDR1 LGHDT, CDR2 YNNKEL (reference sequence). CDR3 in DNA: TGTGCCAGCAGCCAAGAGAATCGAGGTCCGGGAGGGGAGCAGTTCTTC. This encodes CASSQENRGPGGEQFF.

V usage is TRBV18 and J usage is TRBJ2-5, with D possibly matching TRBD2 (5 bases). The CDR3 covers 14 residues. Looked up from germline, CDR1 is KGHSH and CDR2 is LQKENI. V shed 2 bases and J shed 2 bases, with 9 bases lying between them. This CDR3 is CASSPGAEQETQYF. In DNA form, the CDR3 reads TGTGCCAGCTCACCAGGAGCGGAACAAGAGACCCAGTACTTC.

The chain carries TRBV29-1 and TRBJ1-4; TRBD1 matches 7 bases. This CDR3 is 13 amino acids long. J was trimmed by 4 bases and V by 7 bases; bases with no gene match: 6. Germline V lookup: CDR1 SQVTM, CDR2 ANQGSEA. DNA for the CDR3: TGCAGCGAGAACAGGGGCCTTAATGAAAAACTGTTTTTT. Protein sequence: CSENRGLNEKLFF.